A single T cell receptor beta chain is shown here with its context. Its matching antigen is unknown. This table comes from immunoSEQ multiplex PCR, and its TCRdb copy is limited to in-frame clones, with some not included. Among about 150,000 clones listed, roughly nine tenths were seen once. CDR1 is SGHAT and CDR2 is FQNNGV in the germline V gene. The V and J ends lost 5 bases and 3 bases respectively, with 20 bases between them. The CDR3 runs to 17 residues. The data stem from a study of T cell responses to AZD1222 COVID-19 vaccine. Across the study: Researchers grouped second doses given at about 4 or about 12 weeks into one pool. Findings of the study overall: Baseline serology detected seropositivity in only six AZD1222 recipients. Recipients of two AZD1222 doses showed rising Spike-specific TCR breadth and depth.

Sequenced here: peripheral blood, sampled on day 0 of AZD1222 vaccination. The sequence was obtained from an adult in good health. V gene TRBV11-2 combines with J gene TRBJ1-3; D uncertain. The CDR3 coding sequence is TGTGCCAGCAGCCGGGTCGGTGATGTCTTCGGTGGAAACACCATATATTTT. The encoded protein is CASSRVGDVFGGNTIYF.